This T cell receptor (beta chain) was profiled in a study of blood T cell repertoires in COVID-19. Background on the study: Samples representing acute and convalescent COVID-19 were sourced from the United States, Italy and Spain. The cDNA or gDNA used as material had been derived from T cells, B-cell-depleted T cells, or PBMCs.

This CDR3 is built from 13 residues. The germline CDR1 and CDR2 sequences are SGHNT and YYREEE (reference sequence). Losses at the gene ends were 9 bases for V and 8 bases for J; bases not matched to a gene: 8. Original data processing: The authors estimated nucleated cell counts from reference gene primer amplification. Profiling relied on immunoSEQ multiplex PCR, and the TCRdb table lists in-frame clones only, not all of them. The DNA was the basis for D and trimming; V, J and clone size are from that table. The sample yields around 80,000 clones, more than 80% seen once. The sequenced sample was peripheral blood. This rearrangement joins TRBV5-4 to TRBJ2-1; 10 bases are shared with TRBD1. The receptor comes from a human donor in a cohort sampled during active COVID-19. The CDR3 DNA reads TGTGCCATGACAGGGGGCGCTCCTCATGAGCAGTTCTTC. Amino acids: CAMTGGAPHEQFF.